The rows below give T cell receptor beta chains drawn from one sample of a study of Graves' ophthalmopathy and Graves' hyperthyroidism. TCRdb re-derived calls from the multiplex PCR reads in MiXCR, one entry per CDR3 protein. The sample holds 560,000 or so distinct CDR3 sequences; about 40% are singletons and the top ten take about 4.2%. The material sequenced was peripheral blood or thyroid tissue (not recorded which). These receptors all come from an adult man with Graves' hyperthyroidism. Each CDR3 is given with its conserved first and last residue. A D gene is named only where the DNA matches it firmly. For some rows the clone size is stated as once, few or many, or as a class when expanded; others skip it.

cdr3_length	v_call	clone_size	d_call	j_call	cdr3_nt	cdr3_aa
14	TRBV19	.	.	TRBJ1-1	TGTGCCAGTAGTTTCGACGCGCAGGTCACTGAAGCTTTCTTT	CASSFDAQVTEAFF
12	TRBV29-1	many	.	TRBJ2-2	TGCAGCGTTGAAACCAACACCGGGGAGCTGTTTTTT	CSVETNTGELFF
14	TRBV20-1	.	.	TRBJ1-2	TGCAGTGCTAGGGACAGCGGGAGGAACAATGGCTACACCTTC	CSARDSGRNNGYTF
13	TRBV6-1	many	.	TRBJ1-5	TGTGCCAGCAGCAGACCGAGCAATCAGCCCCAGCATTTT	CASSRPSNQPQHF
16	TRBV20-1	.	.	TRBJ2-1	TGCAGTGCTAGAGATCGTAGCGACTTATCCTACAATGAGCAGTTCTTC	CSARDRSDLSYNEQFF
17	TRBV6-2/TRBV6-3	few	.	TRBJ1-1	TGTGCCAGCAGTTACGACAGGACCTCAGTCATGAACACTGAAGCTTTCTTT	CASSYDRTSVMNTEAFF
19	TRBV7-2	once	TRBD1	TRBJ1-2	TGTGCCAGCAGCCCCCGAGGGACAGCGGGACTCCACTCTTTAAGGGGCTACACCTTC	CASSPRGTAGLHSLRGYTF
15	TRBV7-2	many	.	TRBJ1-5	TGTGCCAGCAGCTCCACAGGTGGAGGCAATCAGCCCCAGCATTTT	CASSSTGGGNQPQHF
18	TRBV15	.	TRBD1	TRBJ1-1	TGTGCCACCAGCAGGGACAGGGGCACGAGGGTTATGAACACTGAAGCTTTCTTT	CATSRDRGTRVMNTEAFF
15	TRBV10-3	.	.	TRBJ1-6	TGTGCCATCAGTGAGTCGAAAGGGGTCAATTCACCCCTCCACTTT	CAISESKGVNSPLHF
16	TRBV10-2	.	TRBD1	TRBJ1-5	TGCGCCAGCAAAGGACAGGGTGGCCCCGGCAATCAGCCCCAGCATTTT	CASKGQGGPGNQPQHF
14	TRBV20-1	many	.	TRBJ1-1	TGCAGTGCTAGAGAGGGACACCCGAACACTGAAGCTTTCTTT	CSAREGHPNTEAFF
15	TRBV2	.	.	TRBJ1-2	TGTGCCAGCAGTGAAGATGACAGCCCTTTCGGGGGCTACACCTTC	CASSEDDSPFGGYTF
14	TRBV2	few	.	TRBJ2-7	TGTGCCAGCAGTCCGGAGGGACAGCTCTACGAGCAGTACTTC	CASSPEGQLYEQYF
18	TRBV20-1	.	TRBD2	TRBJ2-2	TGCAGTGCTAGAGACCCCAGAAGCGGGGGGGTGAACACCGGGGAGCTGTTTTTT	CSARDPRSGGVNTGELFF
15	TRBV7-9	few	.	TRBJ1-3	TGTGCCAGCAGTCGTTGGGCTACCTCTGGAAACACCATATATTTT	CASSRWATSGNTIYF
15	TRBV10-3	.	.	TRBJ2-7	TGTGCCATCAGGTCCGGGGCAGGGGGGACAGATACGCAGTATTTC	CAIRSGAGGTDTQYF
15	TRBV2	many	.	TRBJ2-2	TGTGCCAGCAGTGACATCCAACGGGACGCCGGGGAGCTGTTTTTT	CASSDIQRDAGELFF
15	TRBV9	.	TRBD2	TRBJ2-1	TGTGCCAGCAGCGTAGAGAGCGGGGGGATCTATGAGCAGTTCTTC	CASSVESGGIYEQFF
16	TRBV19	few	TRBD1	TRBJ2-7	TGTGCCAGTAGTCCCATACTGGACAGGGGTAATTGCGAGCAGTACTTC	CASSPILDRGNCEQYF
19	TRBV7-2	few	TRBD2	TRBJ2-1	TGTGCCAGCAGCTTAGTTCCAGCGGGAAACCCTTTACCCTACAATGAGCAGTTCTTC	CASSLVPAGNPLPYNEQFF
14	TRBV7-9	.	TRBD1	TRBJ2-2	TGTGCCAGCAGCCTGGGGACAGGGCTGGGCGAGCTGTTTTTT	CASSLGTGLGELFF
13	TRBV12-3/TRBV12-4	many	.	TRBJ1-1	TGTGCCAGCAGCATTCAGGGAAACACTGAAGCTTTCTTT	CASSIQGNTEAFF
13	TRBV5-6	many	.	TRBJ1-2	TGTGCCAGCAGCCTCCGACCGACGGGTGGCTACACCTTC	CASSLRPTGGYTF
16	TRBV19	many	TRBD1	TRBJ1-5	TGTGCCAGTAGTATATCCCGGACAGGGGTTAATCAGCCCCAGCATTTT	CASSISRTGVNQPQHF
17	TRBV20-1	.	.	TRBJ1-1	TGCAGTGCTAGAGATTTGCAGGCTAGTCGGGTAGTCACTGAAGCTTTCTTT	CSARDLQASRVVTEAFF
14	TRBV9	few	.	TRBJ1-1	TGTGCCAGCAGCTCCCGAGAGGGCGGCACTGAAGCTTTCTTT	CASSSREGGTEAFF
13	TRBV12-3/TRBV12-4	many	.	TRBJ2-7	TGTGCCAGCTCAACTCGGGGGTTCCACGAGCAGTACTTC	CASSTRGFHEQYF
14	TRBV25-1	.	TRBD1	TRBJ1-1	TGTGCCAGCAGTGCAGGGGGGCTGGCGATTGAAGCTTTCTTT	CASSAGGLAIEAFF
16	TRBV14	many	TRBD2	TRBJ2-5	TGTGCCAGCAGCCCGCGGAGGCTAGCGGGAGGAGAGACCCAGTACTTC	CASSPRRLAGGETQYF
15	TRBV5-1	.	TRBD1	TRBJ2-1	TGCGCCAGCAGCAACACAGGGGACTCCTACAATGAGCAGTTCTTC	CASSNTGDSYNEQFF
13	TRBV11-1	many	.	TRBJ2-7	TGTGCCAGCAGCCCGGGACCGCGATACGAGCAGTACTTC	CASSPGPRYEQYF
16	TRBV12-3/TRBV12-4	many	TRBD2	TRBJ2-2	TGTGCCAGCAGTTTAGCGCTACTAGCGGGAGTCGGGGAGCTGTTTTTT	CASSLALLAGVGELFF
12	TRBV7-2	many	.	TRBJ2-7	TGTGCCAGCAGCCCGACGACCTACGAGCAGTACTTC	CASSPTTYEQYF
16	TRBV4-1	.	TRBD1	TRBJ2-3	TGCGCCAGCAGCCCGTCGACAGGGAGAGAACCAGATACGCAGTATTTT	CASSPSTGREPDTQYF
14	TRBV7-2	.	.	TRBJ1-2	TGTGCCAGCAGCGTTGGGGACTTGGCCTATGGCTACACCTTC	CASSVGDLAYGYTF
14	TRBV29-1	once	.	TRBJ2-5	TGCAGCGTTGACTGGGGGCACCCCTACAATGAGCAGTACTTC	CSVDWGHPYNEQYF
13	TRBV10-3	.	.	TRBJ1-5	TGTGCCAGCTCACCAGGGTCCGATCAGCCCCAGCATTTT	CASSPGSDQPQHF
15	TRBV15	.	TRBD1	TRBJ2-7	TGTGCCACCAGCAGCTCCGGGACAGGGGGCAATGAGCAGTACTTC	CATSSSGTGGNEQYF
13	TRBV30	few	.	TRBJ1-6	TGTGCCTGGAGCCTTGGACATAACTCACCCCTCCACTTT	CAWSLGHNSPLHF